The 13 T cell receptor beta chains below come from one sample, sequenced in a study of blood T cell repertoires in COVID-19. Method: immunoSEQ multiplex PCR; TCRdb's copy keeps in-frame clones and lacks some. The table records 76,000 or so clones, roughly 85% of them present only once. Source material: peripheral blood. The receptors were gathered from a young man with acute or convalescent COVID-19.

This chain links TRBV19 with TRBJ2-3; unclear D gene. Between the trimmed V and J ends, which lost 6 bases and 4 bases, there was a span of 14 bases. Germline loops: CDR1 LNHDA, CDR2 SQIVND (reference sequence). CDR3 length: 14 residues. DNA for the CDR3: TGTGCCAGTAGAGTCTCCGCAGTTGCAGATACGCAGTATTTT. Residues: CASRVSAVADTQYF.

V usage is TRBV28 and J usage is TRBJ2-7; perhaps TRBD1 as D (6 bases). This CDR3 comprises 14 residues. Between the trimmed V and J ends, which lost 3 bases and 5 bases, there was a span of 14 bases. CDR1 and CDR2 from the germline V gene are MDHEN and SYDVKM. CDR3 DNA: TGTGCCAGCAGTTTTAGGGGGAGCAACCACGAGCAGTACTTC. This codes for CASSFRGSNHEQYF.

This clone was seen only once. The CDR3 region has the DNA TGTGCCAGCAGCTCGCTAGCGGGAGGGTACACAGATACGCAGTATTTT. Its protein product is CASSSLAGGYTDTQYF. The chain is built from TRBV11-2 and TRBJ2-3, with 12 bases matching TRBD2. V gave up 4 bases and J gave up 2 bases; unmatched junction bases: 4. CDR3 length equals 16 residues. Germline-derived CDR1 and CDR2 are SGHAT and FQNNGV.

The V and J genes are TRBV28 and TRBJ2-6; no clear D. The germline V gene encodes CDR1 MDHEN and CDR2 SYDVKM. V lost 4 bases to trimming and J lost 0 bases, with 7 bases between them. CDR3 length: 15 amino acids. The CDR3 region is CASSSHSSGANVLTF. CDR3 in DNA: TGTGCCAGCAGTTCTCATAGCTCTGGGGCCAACGTCCTGACTTTC.

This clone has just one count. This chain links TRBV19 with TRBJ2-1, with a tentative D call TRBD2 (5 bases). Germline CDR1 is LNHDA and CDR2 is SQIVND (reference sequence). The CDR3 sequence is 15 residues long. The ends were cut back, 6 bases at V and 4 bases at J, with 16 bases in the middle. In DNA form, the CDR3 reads TGTGCCAGTAGGGGTGACGGGGTACTTTACAATGAGCAGTTCTTC. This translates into CASRGDGVLYNEQFF.

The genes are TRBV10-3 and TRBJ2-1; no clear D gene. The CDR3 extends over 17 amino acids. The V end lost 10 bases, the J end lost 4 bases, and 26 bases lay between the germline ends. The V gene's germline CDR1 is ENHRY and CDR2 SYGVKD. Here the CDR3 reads CATSEQERTPIYNEQFF. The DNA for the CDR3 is TGTGCCACCAGCGAGCAGGAACGAACACCAATATACAATGAGCAGTTCTTC.

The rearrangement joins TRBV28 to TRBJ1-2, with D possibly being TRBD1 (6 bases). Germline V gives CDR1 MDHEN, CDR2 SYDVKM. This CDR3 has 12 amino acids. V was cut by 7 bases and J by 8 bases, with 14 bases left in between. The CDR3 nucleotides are TGTGCCAGCACAGGGGTGGTGGGAGGCTACACCTTC. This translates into CASTGVVGGYTF.

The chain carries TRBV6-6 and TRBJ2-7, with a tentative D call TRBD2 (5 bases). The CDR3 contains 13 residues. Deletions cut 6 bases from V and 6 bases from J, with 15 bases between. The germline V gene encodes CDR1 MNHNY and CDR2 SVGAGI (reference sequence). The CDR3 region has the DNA TGTGCCAGCAGACCGCGGACGGCGGGCGAGCAGTACTTC. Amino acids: CASRPRTAGEQYF.

The CDR3 spells CASSKDGPAHQETQYF. The CDR3 coding sequence is TGTGCCAGCAGCAAAGATGGGCCAGCTCACCAAGAGACCCAGTACTTC. The chain combines TRBV21-1 with TRBJ2-5; the tabulated D call, TRBD1, remains unverified against the DNA. TRBV21-1 is labeled a pseudogene. The CDR3 runs to 16 residues.

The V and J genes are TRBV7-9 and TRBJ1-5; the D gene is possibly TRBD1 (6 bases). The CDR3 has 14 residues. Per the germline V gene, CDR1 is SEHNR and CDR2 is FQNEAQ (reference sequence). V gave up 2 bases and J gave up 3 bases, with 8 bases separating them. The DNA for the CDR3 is TGTGCCAGCAGCTTATTGGGGGCCAATCAGCCCCAGCATTTT. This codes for CASSLLGANQPQHF.

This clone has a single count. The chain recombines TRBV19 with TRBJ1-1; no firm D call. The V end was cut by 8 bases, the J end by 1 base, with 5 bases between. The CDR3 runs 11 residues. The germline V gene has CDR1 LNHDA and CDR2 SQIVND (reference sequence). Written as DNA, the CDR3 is TGTGCCAGTCGGAGGAACACTGAAGCTTTCTTT. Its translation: CASRRNTEAFF.

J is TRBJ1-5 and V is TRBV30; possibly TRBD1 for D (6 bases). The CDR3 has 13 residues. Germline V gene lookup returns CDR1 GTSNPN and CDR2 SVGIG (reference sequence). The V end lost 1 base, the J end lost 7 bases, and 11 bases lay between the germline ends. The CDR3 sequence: CAWSGGGPQPQHF. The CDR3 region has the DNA TGTGCCTGGAGTGGGGGGGGCCCCCAGCCCCAGCATTTT.

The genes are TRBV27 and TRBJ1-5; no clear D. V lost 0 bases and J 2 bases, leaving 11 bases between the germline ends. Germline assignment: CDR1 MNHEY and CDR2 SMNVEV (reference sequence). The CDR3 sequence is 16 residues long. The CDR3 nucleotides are TGTGCCAGCAGTTTATCGGGTGGGCAGGGCAATCAGCCCCAGCATTTT. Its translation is CASSLSGGQGNQPQHF.